This paragraph reports one T cell receptor (beta chain). The data were taken from a study of response to subunit inactivated influenza vaccine. This CDR3 has 15 residues. The V gene end was trimmed by 1 base and the J gene end by 11 bases; junction bases not matched to a gene: 11. CDR1 is LGHNA, CDR2 YSLEER, per germline. Using its own MiXCR run on the RT-PCR reads, TCRdb lists one record per CDR3 protein. In the table there are 590,000 or so distinct CDR3 sequences, roughly 15% of which are singletons. The V gene is TRBV4-3, the J gene TRBJ1-1; 9 nucleotides line up with TRBD1. The TCR originated in a man in his fifties who received an inactivated influenza vaccine. The sample in question was PBMCs from blood, obtained less than 15 days before vaccination. CDR3 in amino acids: CASSQGAGQGFVAFF. The CDR3 DNA follows: TGCGCCAGCAGCCAAGGAGCGGGACAGGGTTTTGTGGCTTTCTTT.